A selection of T cell receptor beta chains follows, all from one sample in a study of shared clonotypes between healthy human individuals. Sequencing used immunoSEQ multiplex PCR; TCRdb keeps in-frame clones, though not all of them. The data contain approximately 640,000 clones, about two thirds of them singletons. The sequenced material came from memory CD4+ T cells sorted from blood. The receptors were gathered from a woman in her twenties or thirties in good health. CDR3s include the opening cysteine and the closing phenylalanine or tryptophan. Fields, in order: D gene, V gene, J gene, CDR3 protein. A D gene is named only where the DNA matches it firmly.

D: .
V: TRBV7-2
J: TRBJ1-1
CDR3: CANSAQGNMNTEAFF

D: .
V: TRBV4-2
J: TRBJ1-6
CDR3: CASSQDINNSPLHF

D: .
V: TRBV6-6
J: TRBJ2-7
CDR3: CASSDHPGSEQYF

D: TRBD2
V: TRBV6-1
J: TRBJ2-7
CDR3: CARRPSGSREQYF

D: TRBD2
V: TRBV7-2
J: TRBJ2-1
CDR3: CASSLGTRAYNEQFF

D: .
V: TRBV19
J: TRBJ1-2
CDR3: CASSLPRGAHRGSGYTF

D: TRBD1
V: TRBV7-9
J: TRBJ2-3
CDR3: CASSYSPGTGSTDTQYF

D: .
V: TRBV5-1
J: TRBJ2-5
CDR3: CARPLLRFHGDQETQYF

D: TRBD1
V: TRBV28
J: TRBJ2-7
CDR3: CASSLTGQGPSGQYEQYF

D: TRBD2
V: TRBV19
J: TRBJ2-7
CDR3: CATQREGRHEQYF

D: .
V: TRBV25-1
J: TRBJ2-2
CDR3: CASSETSGLGELFF

D: .
V: TRBV7-9
J: TRBJ2-6
CDR3: CASSFRQAYSGANVLTF

D: TRBD1
V: TRBV5-4
J: TRBJ2-2
CDR3: CASSRGRGLDTGELFF

D: .
V: TRBV6-1
J: TRBJ2-1
CDR3: CASSEVRVHEQFF

D: TRBD2
V: TRBV2
J: TRBJ2-7
CDR3: CASSTGTSGRKGYEQYF

D: .
V: TRBV27
J: TRBJ1-4
CDR3: CASSLRTEGEKLFF

D: TRBD2
V: TRBV6-4
J: TRBJ2-1
CDR3: CASSDFTSGSINEQFF

D: TRBD2
V: TRBV7-2
J: TRBJ2-1
CDR3: CASSFLYSGINTRNEQFF

D: .
V: TRBV7-9
J: TRBJ1-2
CDR3: CASSAQSINYGYTF

D: .
V: TRBV2
J: TRBJ1-1
CDR3: CASSYGTEAFF

D: .
V: TRBV18
J: TRBJ2-7
CDR3: CASSPAADYEQYF

D: .
V: TRBV30
J: TRBJ1-2
CDR3: CAWGRSTYTF

D: TRBD1
V: TRBV5-4
J: TRBJ2-5
CDR3: CASSLGGGTETQYF

D: .
V: TRBV7-2
J: TRBJ1-3
CDR3: CASSQGRLGTDSGNTIYF

D: .
V: TRBV30
J: TRBJ1-1
CDR3: CAWSVGGTEAFF

D: .
V: TRBV2
J: TRBJ2-7
CDR3: CASRTGDSSYEQYF

D: TRBD1
V: TRBV7-7
J: TRBJ2-1
CDR3: CASSPDRGNEQFF

D: .
V: TRBV5-1
J: TRBJ2-5
CDR3: CASTSLPTETQYF

D: TRBD2
V: TRBV7-9
J: TRBJ2-1
CDR3: CASSLAWTSGSRNEQFF

D: .
V: TRBV5-4
J: TRBJ1-4
CDR3: CASLTKIRVGEKLFF

D: TRBD1
V: TRBV4-1
J: TRBJ1-2
CDR3: CASSQGTGIAYGYTF

D: .
V: TRBV9
J: TRBJ2-7
CDR3: CASSVNRGGYEQYF

D: TRBD2
V: TRBV5-1
J: TRBJ2-3
CDR3: CASSLEGREADTQYF

D: .
V: TRBV25-1
J: TRBJ1-5
CDR3: CASSDSNQPQHF

D: .
V: TRBV6-5
J: TRBJ2-6
CDR3: CASSHSSGANVLTF

D: .
V: TRBV7-2
J: TRBJ1-1
CDR3: CASSFGYGNTEAFF

D: .
V: TRBV6-6
J: TRBJ2-7
CDR3: CASRPLGTTYEQYF

D: .
V: TRBV5-1
J: TRBJ2-1
CDR3: CASKLEGGYNEQFF

D: .
V: TRBV11-2
J: TRBJ2-6
CDR3: CASSSGRHSGANVLTF

D: .
V: TRBV5-5
J: TRBJ2-7
CDR3: CASSLGPGAYEQYF

D: .
V: TRBV7-1
J: TRBJ1-1
CDR3: CASSLGGTPRREAFF

D: TRBD1
V: TRBV6-4
J: TRBJ1-1
CDR3: CASSNDRAWVTEAFF

D: .
V: TRBV10-2
J: TRBJ1-2
CDR3: CASSDVGSYGYTF

D: .
V: TRBV28
J: TRBJ1-3
CDR3: CASKWARSGNTIYF

D: .
V: TRBV6-1
J: TRBJ1-2
CDR3: CASSEMSTGTPYTF

D: TRBD1
V: TRBV29-1
J: TRBJ2-5
CDR3: CSATTGVETQYF

D: .
V: TRBV5-4
J: TRBJ2-4
CDR3: CASSLDSSLAKNIQYF

D: .
V: TRBV28
J: TRBJ2-5
CDR3: CASSRAGRLQETQYF

D: TRBD2
V: TRBV6-4
J: TRBJ2-2
CDR3: CASSGVAGEIGELFF

D: TRBD1
V: TRBV28
J: TRBJ2-5
CDR3: CASSLPPGQGAETQYF

D: TRBD1
V: TRBV5-1
J: TRBJ2-3
CDR3: CASSLGTGGDTQYF

D: .
V: TRBV14
J: TRBJ2-5
CDR3: CASSTQQGRIETQYF

D: TRBD1
V: TRBV13
J: TRBJ1-5
CDR3: CASSLGGQDQPQHF

D: .
V: TRBV6-1
J: TRBJ1-4
CDR3: CAAGRAGGEKLFF